This TCR beta chain was captured by sequencing in a study of T cells expressing NK-cell markers. As for the study in general: Seropositivity for HCMV was found in seven of the eight sequenced donors, with one seronegative. Study-level results: The study found dominant NKG2C+ clonotypes at roughly 1.0-7.0% of CD8+ T cells in about six donors. In a few donors, these clonotypes also led the CD3+CD56-NKG2C+ fraction.

CDR3 length: 13 amino acids. Concerning this clonotype: Its antigen is still unknown.

As the method of synthesis, 5'RACE template switching with UMIs yielded TCR beta cDNA. TCRdb derives one entry per CDR3 protein from the 5' RACE reads, leaving out DNA. Seen in this sample are 250,000 to 300,000 distinct CDR3 sequences; the ten most common clones hold about 4.2%. The origin of this receptor is a woman aged 18-70 years in good health. The source material was blood T cells: a sorted CD56 or NKG2C T cell subset, CD4+ or CD8+ T cells, or bulk PBMC T cells (not recorded which). This chain links TRBV12-3 or TRBV12-4 with TRBJ1-4. The chain's CDR3 is CASSLWVNEKLFF.